The 6 T cell receptor beta chains reported below all come from one sample, sequenced in a study of CD8+ T cells in alopecia areata. cDNA reverse transcribed from extracted RNA served as the sequencing template. TCRdb keeps only in-frame clones here, not all; method: immunoSEQ multiplex PCR. Counted here are hundreds of thousands of clones, under 80% occurring once; the ten biggest clones make up about 1.3%. Material: CD4+ T cells sorted from blood, obtained at week 0. Source of these receptors: a human donor with alopecia areata.

V and J are TRBV5-1 and TRBJ2-5; 9 nucleotides agree with TRBD1. The germline CDR1 and CDR2 sequences are SGHRS and YFSETQ. The CDR3 spans 16 residues. Unmatched junction bases numbered 5, after V lost 0 bases and J lost 2 bases. The CDR3 loop reads CASSLAPGQGQETQYF. The CDR3 DNA reads as TGCGCCAGCAGCTTGGCCCCCGGACAGGGGCAAGAGACCCAGTACTTC.

This clone showed up just once. Other DNA sequences in the same sample also yield this CDR3. The rearrangement uses TRBV5-1 and TRBJ2-1, with D possibly being TRBD1 (6 bases). Germline values: CDR1 SGHRS, CDR2 YFSETQ. Trimming removed 2 bases at V and 5 bases at J, with 11 bases between. This CDR3 spans 14 amino acids. The CDR3 DNA follows: TGCGCCAGCAGCTTAGGGGACACAAACAATGAGCAGTTCTTC. Protein sequence: CASSLGDTNNEQFF.

The CDR3 region has the DNA TGTGCCAGCTCACCACCCTACGAGCAGTACTTC. Its protein is CASSPPYEQYF. The chain joins TRBV18 to TRBJ2-7; D is undetermined. The CDR3 spans 11 residues. With 0 bases removed from V and 3 bases from J, the gap between germline ends came to 0 bases. The germline V gene has CDR1 KGHSH and CDR2 LQKENI. The full variable domain, its missing parts supplied by reference TRBV18 and TRBJ2-7, is NAGVMQNPRHLVRRRGQEARLRCSPMKGHSHVYWYRQLPEEGLKFMVYLQKENIIDESGMPKERFSAEFPKEGPSILRIQQVVRGDSAAYFCASSPPYEQYFGPGTRLTVT.

V gene TRBV5-4 combines with J gene TRBJ1-1; D is undetermined. Germline V gene lookup returns CDR1 SGHNT and CDR2 YYREEE (reference sequence). V was cut by 2 bases and J by 9 bases, with 14 bases left in between. There are 13 residues in the CDR3. The CDR3 sequence is CASSFVGDRKAFF. CDR3 DNA sequence: TGTGCCAGCAGCTTCGTTGGAGATCGAAAAGCTTTCTTT.

The chain has TRBV14 and TRBJ2-5, with D possibly called TRBD1 or TRBD2 (5 bases each). Looked up from germline, CDR1 is SGHDN and CDR2 is FVKESK. Deletions cut 5 bases from V and 13 bases from J, with 17 bases between. CDR3 length: 12 residues. Written as DNA, the CDR3 is TGTGCCAGCAGCTTGAAGGGGAGTGCCAGGTACTTC. This translates into CASSLKGSARYF.

To note about this clone: At the DNA level, this CDR3 is encoded by other sequences in the same sample as well. The chain is built from TRBV27 and TRBJ2-6; no clear D gene. CDR3 size: 13 residues. Germline V lookup: CDR1 MNHEY, CDR2 SMNVEV (reference sequence). Trimming removed 6 bases at V and 1 base at J, with 4 bases between. CDR3 loop: CASRGSGANVLTF. The CDR3 DNA sequence: TGTGCCAGCAGGGGGTCTGGGGCCAACGTCCTGACTTTC.